The entry below describes one TCR beta chain. In the original analysis: Estimated nucleated cell counts came from reference gene primer amplification. Generated by immunoSEQ multiplex PCR, the TCRdb table keeps only in-frame clones and is missing some. D and trimming were read from the DNA, whereas the V and J calls and clone size are those reported in that table. The table includes some 64,000 clones, more than 70% detected once. J was trimmed by 8 bases and V by 0 bases; bases with no gene match: 10. CDR1 is SGHNT, CDR2 YYREEE, per germline (reference sequence). The CDR3 is 16 residues long. This sample is part of a study of blood T cell repertoires in COVID-19. Study information: The United States, Italy and Spain supplied acute and convalescent COVID-19 samples. In each case, the material was cDNA or gDNA derived from T cells, B-cell-depleted T cells, or PBMCs.

The origin of this receptor is an older woman with acute or convalescent COVID-19. J is TRBJ2-1 and V is TRBV5-4; 8 positions match TRBD2. Specimen: peripheral blood. CDR3 DNA sequence: TGTGCCAGCAGCTTGGAACGGGGGGGCCGGAAAGATGAGCAGTTCTTC. Residues: CASSLERGGRKDEQFF. The full variable domain, rest sourced from reference TRBV5-4 and TRBJ2-1, is ETGVTQSPTHLIKTRGQQVTLRCSSQSGHNTVSWYQQALGQGPQFIFQYYREEENGRGNFPPRFSGLQFPNYSSELNVNALELDDSALYLCASSLERGGRKDEQFFGPGTRLTVL.